This T cell receptor beta chain was profiled in a study of blood T cell repertoires in COVID-19. As for the study in general: Samples representing acute and convalescent COVID-19 were sourced from the United States, Italy and Spain. The analysed material was cDNA or gDNA that came from T cells, B-cell-depleted T cells, or PBMCs.

Original data processing: Estimation of nucleated cell counts relied on the amplification of reference gene primers. The method was immunoSEQ multiplex PCR; TCRdb's version includes in-frame clones alone and lacks a portion of them. D and trimming were read from the DNA, whereas the V and J calls and clone size are those reported in that table. The repertoire consists of approximately 200,000 clones, with 83% occurring once and the leading ten covering approximately 7%. This CDR3 comprises 14 residues. The V gene's germline CDR1 is SGHRS and CDR2 YFSETQ. The trim removed 4 bases at V and 3 bases at J, leaving 4 bases unmatched.

The sequence was collected from a woman aged 50 to 60 with acute or convalescent COVID-19. Sequences were obtained from peripheral blood. V is TRBV5-1 and J is TRBJ2-5; 9 bases map to TRBD1. The CDR3 sequence is CASSPGTGKETQYF. In DNA, the CDR3 is TGCGCCAGCAGCCCCGGGACAGGGAAAGAGACCCAGTACTTC.